One sample yielded the 18 T cell receptor beta chains listed below, sequenced in a study of human T cells and chemical hapten exposure. In TCRdb, the RACE reads were re-called with MiXCR into one record per CDR3 protein. The sample comprises about 45,000 distinct CDR3 sequences, around 4.1% of which are singletons, and approximately 1.6% rests with the top ten. Time point given: healthy volunteer bleed at 2 weeks. It was from unfractionated whole blood that total RNA was extracted. Sequencing was carried out using whole blood. The receptors were gathered from a female donor in good health. Some clones in this sample may be carry-over from other donors' samples.

The V gene is TRBV12-3 or TRBV12-4, the J gene TRBJ1-4; perhaps TRBD1 as D (6 bases). The CDR3 is made up of 16 amino acids. Trimming removed 5 bases from V and 3 bases from J, with 16 bases in between. CDR3 sequence: CASSPHYREANEKLFF. CDR3 DNA sequence: TGTGCCAGCAGTCCGCACTACAGGGAGGCTAATGAAAAACTGTTTTTT.

This clonotype has at least ten counts. This chain links TRBV20-1 with TRBJ2-1; no firm D call. V was shortened by 0 bases and J by 3 bases, with 12 bases between the two germline ends. In germline, CDR1 is DFQATT, CDR2 SNEGSKA (reference sequence). The CDR3 length is 15 residues. CDR3: CSARDSSRNYNEQFF. The CDR3 bases are TGCAGTGCTAGAGATTCGAGCCGAAACTACAATGAGCAGTTCTTC.

This clonotype was counted ten times or more. This chain connects TRBV29-1 to TRBJ2-1; 7 bases line up with TRBD2. This CDR3 is 15 amino acids long. Trimming took 6 bases from V and 2 from J; bases not matched to a gene: 10. Germline CDR1 reads SQVTM; CDR2 reads ANQGSEA. CDR3 protein: CSVTGWGGAYNEQFF. Here the CDR3 DNA reads TGCAGCGTGACGGGCTGGGGGGGGGCCTACAATGAGCAGTTCTTC.

This clonotype was seen at least ten times. V and J are TRBV7-9 and TRBJ1-1; maybe TRBD1 (5 bases). Trimming cost V 5 bases and J 4 bases, with 8 bases left between them. Germline values: CDR1 SEHNR, CDR2 FQNEAQ (reference sequence). The CDR3 has 12 amino acids. CDR3 bases: TGTGCCAGCAGCCCGGACACCACTGAAGCTTTCTTT. Translation gives CASSPDTTEAFF.

In its sample, this clonotype was seen many times. The chain carries TRBV2 and TRBJ2-7; weak D call: TRBD1 (5 bases). Germline CDR1 is SNHLY and CDR2 is FYNNEI. Trimming took off 6 bases at V and 0 bases at J, with 15 bases between the two ends. CDR3 length: 15 residues. The CDR3 DNA follows: TGTGCCAGCAGGGCGACAGTTTTCAGCTCCTACGAGCAGTACTTC. Its protein is CASRATVFSSYEQYF.

The table lists this clonotype with many counts. The V call is TRBV5-6, the J call TRBJ2-1; 7 bases match TRBD2. This CDR3 has 16 amino acids. The germline gives CDR1 SGHDT, CDR2 YYEEEE. The ends lost 2 bases at V and 4 bases at J; junction bases unmatched: 9. CDR3 in DNA: TGTGCCAGCAGCTTAGCGACAAGCGGGGATTACAATGAGCAGTTCTTC. Translation: CASSLATSGDYNEQFF.

This clonotype showed up many times. The CDR3 is CASSPPGGARSPLHF. CDR3 DNA sequence: TGTGCCAGCTCACCACCGGGGGGGGCGCGTTCACCCCTCCACTTT. This chain connects TRBV18 to TRBJ1-6; a weak D match, TRBD1 (6 bases). There are 15 residues in the CDR3. V dropped 0 bases and J dropped 9 bases, with 12 bases sitting between them. Germline V gene data show CDR1 as KGHSH and CDR2 as LQKENI. The whole variable domain, remainder taken from reference TRBV18 and TRBJ1-6, is NAGVMQNPRHLVRRRGQEARLRCSPMKGHSHVYWYRQLPEEGLKFMVYLQKENIIDESGMPKERFSAEFPKEGPSILRIQQVVRGDSAAYFCASSPPGGARSPLHFGNGTRLTVT.

This clonotype has ten or more counts. V usage is TRBV25-1 and J usage is TRBJ1-4; unclear D gene. The CDR3 has 16 amino acids. Trimming shortened V by 5 bases and J by 0 bases, and 13 bases separated the two germline ends. Germline values: CDR1 MGHDK, CDR2 SYGVNS. In nucleotides, the CDR3 is TGTGCCAGCAGTACCCTAGGGAGTTCAACTAATGAAAAACTGTTTTTT. Its protein product is CASSTLGSSTNEKLFF. Together with reference TRBV25-1 and TRBJ1-4, the CDR3 gives the full variable domain: EADIYQTPRYLVIGTGKKITLECSQTMGHDKMYWYQQDPGMELHLIHYSYGVNSTEKGDLSSESTVSRIRTEHFPLTLESARPSHTSQYLCASSTLGSSTNEKLFFGSGTQLSVL.

Details on this clonotype: Being one base from a much bigger clone, this may be a read error. J is TRBJ1-1 and V is TRBV5-1; D unclear. Per germline, CDR1 SGHRS and CDR2 YFSETQ. The CDR3 has 14 residues. The DNA of the CDR3 is TGCGACAGCAGCTTTGGGGAGTTGAACACTGAAGCTTTCTTT. Its translation is CDSSFGELNTEAFF.

This clonotype was detected ten times or more. The CDR3 loop is CASSSRGGLSNQPQHF. The CDR3 DNA sequence: TGTGCCAGTAGTTCACGAGGGGGGCTAAGCAATCAGCCCCAGCATTTT. The genes are TRBV19 and TRBJ1-5, with D perhaps matching TRBD1 (6 bases). The CDR3 is 16 amino acids. The germline gives CDR1 LNHDA, CDR2 SQIVND (reference sequence). Trimming took 5 bases from V and 1 from J, leaving 15 bases between them. Variable domain in full (rest from reference TRBV19 and TRBJ1-5): DGGITQSPKYLFRKEGQNVTLSCEQNLNHDAMYWYRQDPGQGLRLIYYSQIVNDFQKGDIAEGYSVSREKKESFPLTVTSAQKNPTAFYLCASSSRGGLSNQPQHFGDGTRLSIL.

This clonotype was seen repeatedly, ten times or more. This sequence joins TRBV20-1 and TRBJ2-7; 7 bases align to TRBD1. This CDR3 region has 12 residues. Looked up from germline, CDR1 is DFQATT and CDR2 is SNEGSKA (reference sequence). Trimming cost V 2 bases and J 4 bases; bases outside gene matches: 2. The CDR3 nucleotides read TGCAGTGCTAGACAGGGGGAGTACGAGCAGTACTTC. Residues: CSARQGEYEQYF.

There are many counts of this clonotype. The J gene is TRBJ1-1, the V gene TRBV11-2, with a weak D call TRBD1 (5 bases). Deletions cut 5 bases from V and 4 bases from J, with 20 bases between. This CDR3 comprises 16 residues. The germline V gene encodes CDR1 SGHAT and CDR2 FQNNGV. In DNA form, the CDR3 reads TGTGCCAGCAGCAAGTCTCGGACACTCCGGGGCACTGAAGCTTTCTTT. This sequence encodes CASSKSRTLRGTEAFF.

This clonotype appeared a single time. This rearrangement joins TRBV18 to TRBJ2-1; the D gene is possibly TRBD1 (6 bases). This CDR3 is 16 amino acids long. The V and J ends lost 3 bases and 4 bases respectively, with 16 bases between them. Germline V CDR1 and CDR2: KGHSH, LQKENI. The CDR3 protein is CASSPKWDKTYNEQFF. In DNA, the CDR3 is TGTGCCAGCTCACCTAAGTGGGACAAGACATACAATGAGCAGTTCTTC.

This clonotype was detected many times. J is TRBJ2-6 and V is TRBV28, with a tentative D call TRBD1 (5 bases). The CDR3 is 16 amino acids. V lost 2 bases to trimming and J lost 0 bases, with 8 bases between them. Germline-derived CDR1 and CDR2 are MDHEN and SYDVKM. In nucleotides, the CDR3 is TGTGCCAGCAGTTTAGCAGGGCACTCTGGGGCCAACGTCCTGACTTTC. Its translation: CASSLAGHSGANVLTF.

V usage is TRBV5-4 and J usage is TRBJ2-5; possible D gene TRBD1, 6 bases. CDR3 length: 15 residues. Germline V CDR1 and CDR2: SGHNT, YYREEE (reference sequence). Trimming removed 0 bases from V and 3 bases from J, with 12 bases in between. In DNA, the CDR3 is TGTGCCAGCAGCTTGGCCGGACAGCCCAAAGAGACCCAGTACTTC. Amino acid sequence: CASSLAGQPKETQYF.

This clonotype was found many times. CDR3 bases: TGCAGCGTTGATCTTTATGGACTTAACGAGCAGTACTTC. This codes for CSVDLYGLNEQYF. The genes are TRBV29-1 and TRBJ2-7, with D tentatively TRBD2 (5 bases). CDR3 length: 13 amino acids. The germline V gene has CDR1 SQVTM and CDR2 ANQGSEA. V lost 3 bases and J 5 bases, leaving 14 bases between the germline ends.

This clonotype appeared many times. The rearrangement links TRBV5-1 to TRBJ1-1, with 8 bases lining up with TRBD1. The CDR3 has 18 residues. Germline V lookup: CDR1 SGHRS, CDR2 YFSETQ. V was clipped by 4 bases and J by 0 bases; unmatched bases: 14. CDR3 nucleotides: TGCGCCAGCAGCGGACACTTCCCACCGACAGGGGTGAACACTGAAGCTTTCTTT. Protein: CASSGHFPPTGVNTEAFF.

At least ten counts were recorded for this clonotype. The V call is TRBV18, the J call TRBJ2-3; possibly TRBD2 for D (6 bases). This CDR3 region has 13 residues. In germline, CDR1 is KGHSH, CDR2 LQKENI. V was shortened by 4 bases and J by 4 bases, with 9 bases between the two germline ends. DNA for the CDR3: TGTGCCAGCTCACGGGACTCCGCAGATACGCAGTATTTT. This translates into CASSRDSADTQYF.